The rows below give T cell receptor beta chains drawn from one sample of a study of blood T cell repertoires in COVID-19. Method: immunoSEQ multiplex PCR; TCRdb's copy keeps in-frame clones and lacks some. The table shows around 130,000 clones, with 60% to 85% occurring only once. Sequenced material: peripheral blood. Receptors were obtained from a man aged 45-65 years with acute or convalescent COVID-19. Each CDR3 is given with its conserved first and last residue. A D gene is named only where the DNA matches it firmly. Clone size is shown for a subset of rows, as once, few, many or a class of expanded clone.

V,size,D,J,CDR3,DNA
TRBV6-5,.,.,TRBJ1-5,CASSPTRGNQPQHF,TGTGCCAGCAGTCCTACGAGGGGCAATCAGCCCCAGCATTTT
TRBV19,.,.,TRBJ2-3,CASSIGPILQDTDTQYF,TGTGCCAGTAGTATAGGCCCCATACTGCAGGACACAGATACGCAGTATTTT
TRBV19,.,.,TRBJ2-3,CASSEGTNTDTQYF,TGTGCCAGTAGTGAGGGGACAAACACAGATACGCAGTATTTT
TRBV4-1,.,.,TRBJ2-3,CASSQDGSGADTQYF,TGCGCCAGCAGCCAAGATGGCTCCGGAGCAGATACGCAGTATTTT
TRBV29-1,.,.,TRBJ2-3,CSVEPSGAPTDTQYF,TGCAGCGTTGAACCTTCAGGGGCACCCACAGATACGCAGTATTTT
TRBV5-1,.,.,TRBJ2-2,CASSFPLGANTGELFF,TGCGCCAGCAGCTTCCCTCTCGGGGCGAACACCGGGGAGCTGTTTTTT
TRBV3-1/TRBV3-2,.,TRBD1,TRBJ1-2,CASSQDFGQGFYGYTF,TGTGCCAGCAGCCAAGATTTCGGACAGGGATTTTATGGCTACACCTTC
TRBV5-1,.,.,TRBJ2-1,CASSLESGYEQFF,TGCGCCAGCAGCTTGGAATCAGGATATGAGCAGTTCTTC
TRBV28,.,TRBD2,TRBJ2-3,CASSLGTSGADTQYF,TGTGCCAGCAGTTTAGGGACTAGCGGGGCAGATACGCAGTATTTT
TRBV2,.,.,TRBJ1-2,CASTSQATNYGYTF,TGTGCCAGCACCTCTCAAGCAACTAACTATGGCTACACCTTC
TRBV7-2,.,.,TRBJ1-3,CASSSFKATARNTIYF,TGTGCCAGCAGCTCCTTTAAAGCGACAGCCAGAAACACCATATATTTT
TRBV3-1/TRBV3-2,once,TRBD1,TRBJ1-2,CASSGTGGNYGYTF,TGTGCCAGCAGCGGGACAGGGGGCAACTATGGCTACACCTTC
TRBV9,.,.,TRBJ1-6,CASSPRWGDPLHF,TGTGCCAGCAGCCCCCGATGGGGGGACCCCCTCCACTTT
TRBV5-5,.,.,TRBJ2-1,CASSFGDNNEQFF,TGTGCCAGCAGCTTCGGGGACAACAATGAGCAGTTCTTC
TRBV18,.,TRBD1,TRBJ2-2,CATRPGQGKNTGELFF,TGTGCCACACGACCGGGACAGGGGAAGAACACCGGGGAGCTGTTTTTT
TRBV14,.,TRBD1,TRBJ2-2,CASSHHTGVNTGELFF,TGTGCCAGCAGCCACCACACAGGGGTGAACACCGGGGAGCTGTTTTTT
TRBV6-6,few,.,TRBJ1-1,CASIRPQAGLEAFF,TGTGCCAGCATCCGACCACAGGCCGGGCTTGAAGCTTTCTTT
TRBV9,.,.,TRBJ2-6,CASSAGLYSGANVLTF,TGTGCCAGCAGCGCGGGACTGTACTCTGGGGCCAACGTCCTGACTTTC
TRBV2,.,.,TRBJ2-5,CASARGAGGQETQYF,TGTGCCAGCGCCCGGGGGGCGGGTGGGCAAGAGACCCAGTACTTC
TRBV11-3,.,TRBD2,TRBJ2-1,CASSPGLYNNEQFF,TGTGCCAGCAGCCCGGGACTATACAACAATGAGCAGTTCTTC
TRBV21-1,.,.,TRBJ1-2,CASSKSVKGAFYGYTF,TGTGCCAGCAGCAAATCGGTAAAGGGGGCCTTCTATGGCTACACCTTC
TRBV7-7,.,.,TRBJ2-1,CASSLEWGASYNEQFF,TGTGCCAGCAGCTTAGAGTGGGGCGCGTCCTACAATGAGCAGTTCTTC
TRBV6-5,.,TRBD1,TRBJ1-5,CASSPGTGGTPQHF,TGTGCCAGCAGTCCGGGGACAGGGGGCACACCCCAGCATTTT
TRBV5-6,.,TRBD1,TRBJ2-1,CASSTTGAYYNEQFF,TGTGCCAGCAGCACGACAGGGGCGTATTACAATGAGCAGTTCTTC
TRBV11-2,.,.,TRBJ1-2,CASSLLSGGRKSNYGYTF,TGTGCCAGCAGCTTATTATCCGGGGGACGGAAGTCTAACTATGGCTACACCTTC
TRBV2,.,.,TRBJ2-2,CASSPNSGGELFF,TGTGCCAGCAGTCCGAACAGCGGCGGGGAGCTGTTTTTT
TRBV20-1,.,.,TRBJ2-3,CSAILTDTQYF,TGCAGTGCTATCCTCACAGATACGCAGTATTTT
TRBV6-2/TRBV6-3,once,TRBD1,TRBJ1-2,CASSLQGYGYTF,TGTGCCAGCAGTCTACAGGGGTATGGCTACACCTTC
TRBV3-1/TRBV3-2,.,.,TRBJ1-1,CASSDTGFTEAFF,TGTGCCAGCAGCGATACAGGGTTCACTGAAGCTTTCTTT